What follows are 4 T cell receptor beta chains derived from one specimen sequenced in a study of radiotherapy plus CTLA-4 blockade in lung cancer. The assay was immunoSEQ multiplex PCR, and TCRdb's table has in-frame clones only and misses some. Of about 98,000 clones detected, approximately 85% appear once; the ten largest clones hold 3.4%. The material was peripheral blood, obtained from a patient treated with radiotherapy plus ipilimumab. Every receptor here comes from a human donor with non-small cell lung cancer who had a partial response to radiotherapy plus ipilimumab.

This sequence joins TRBV7-2 and TRBJ2-7; 7 bases match TRBD1. V shed 5 bases, J shed 3 bases, and the junction held 10 bases outside the gene matches. Germline V gene data show CDR1 as SGHTA and CDR2 as FQGNSA. The CDR3 consists of 15 residues. The DNA of the CDR3 is TGTGCCAGCAGCCTAGGACAGGCGAAAAGCTACGAGCAGTACTTC. This codes for CASSLGQAKSYEQYF. The whole variable domain, filled in from reference TRBV7-2 and TRBJ2-7, reads GAGVSQSPSNKVTEKGKDVELRCDPISGHTALYWYRQSLGQGLEFLIYFQGNSAPDKSGLPSDRFSAERTGGSVSTLTIQRTQQEDSAVYLCASSLGQAKSYEQYFGPGTRLTVT.

About this clone itself: One end of the junction varies from germline; a read error may be responsible. The chain combines TRBV30 with TRBJ2-7; 13 bases are shared with TRBD2. Per germline, CDR1 GTSNPN and CDR2 SVGIG (reference sequence). There are 15 residues in the CDR3. The CDR3 spells CAWTPVRTSGRGIGF. The CDR3 DNA sequence: TGTGCCTGGACTCCAGTTAGGACTAGCGGGAGAGGAATCGGCTTC.

The genes are TRBV11-2 and TRBJ2-1; a weak D match, TRBD2 (5 bases). Trimming left V 2 bases short and J 10 bases short, with 9 bases between. The germline CDR1 and CDR2 sequences are SGHAT and FQNNGV. This CDR3 region has 12 residues. CDR3 loop: CASSLQAGEQFF. The DNA of the CDR3 is TGTGCCAGCAGCTTACAGGCGGGCGAGCAGTTCTTC.

The chain joins TRBV14 to TRBJ2-7; D gene unclear. Germline loops: CDR1 SGHDN, CDR2 FVKESK. This CDR3 spans 16 amino acids. The V end lost 1 base, the J end lost 3 bases, and 16 bases lay between the germline ends. The CDR3 nucleotides are TGTGCCAGCAGCCAAGTCATGAATGCGGTAAGCTACGAGCAGTACTTC. It specifies CASSQVMNAVSYEQYF.